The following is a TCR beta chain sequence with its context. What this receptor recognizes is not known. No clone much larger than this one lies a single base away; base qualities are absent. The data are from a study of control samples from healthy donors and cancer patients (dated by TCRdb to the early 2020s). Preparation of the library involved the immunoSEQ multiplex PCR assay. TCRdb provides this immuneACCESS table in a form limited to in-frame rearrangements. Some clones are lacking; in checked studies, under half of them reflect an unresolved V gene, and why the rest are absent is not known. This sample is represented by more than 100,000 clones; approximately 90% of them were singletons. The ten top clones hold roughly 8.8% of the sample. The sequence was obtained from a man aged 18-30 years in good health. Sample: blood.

The encoded CDR3 is CATSARKTVNYGYTF. The nucleotides are TGTGCCACCAGCGCACGAAAGACAGTCAACTATGGCTACACCTTC. The chain links TRBV15 with TRBJ1-2; the D region possibly corresponds to TRBD1 (5 bases align). The V end loses 5 bases and the J end loses 2 bases, and a stretch of 15 bases separates them. The germline V gene (reference sequence) yields LNHNV for CDR1 and YYDKDF for CDR2. From its cysteine to its phenylalanine, the CDR3 spans 15 amino acids. Only the CDR3 portion is preserved as DNA: 45 bases, with reading frame beginning at the first base.